A single sample gave rise to the 29 T cell receptor beta chains below, sequenced in a study of shared T cell receptors in the human thymus. TCRdb's copy holds only in-frame clones and misses some; the assay was immunoSEQ multiplex PCR. The sample yields over 450,000 clones, about 84% seen once. This sample was also put to use in a study of human thymus T cells.

Specimen: thymocytes. These receptors all come from a boy in the first two years of life with a congenital heart defect.

The chain has TRBV7-9 and TRBJ2-5; 13 bases are shared with TRBD2. CDR1 is SEHNR and CDR2 is FQNEAQ in the germline V gene (reference sequence). The CDR3 runs to 18 residues. J gave up 3 bases and V 6 bases, and 13 bases lay outside the gene matches. The CDR3 sequence: CASSTRTSGSTPEETQYF. CDR3 DNA: TGTGCCAGCAGTACCCGGACTAGCGGGAGCACACCGGAAGAGACCCAGTACTTC.

V usage is TRBV6-1 and J usage is TRBJ2-1; D not resolved. In germline, CDR1 is MNHNS, CDR2 SASEGT. Trimming took 11 bases from V and 0 from J, leaving 11 bases between them. There are 13 residues in the CDR3. This CDR3 reads CAGGTSSYNEQFF. DNA of the CDR3: TGTGCCGGCGGTACGAGCTCCTACAATGAGCAGTTCTTC.

For the CDR3, the DNA is TGTGCCAGCAGCCAAAAAGCCCCTAGCGGGCTCTCCTACGAGCAGTACTTC. Protein product: CASSQKAPSGLSYEQYF. V gene TRBV14 combines with J gene TRBJ2-7; 8 bases are a match to TRBD2. The CDR3 has 17 amino acids. CDR1 and CDR2 from the germline V gene are SGHDN and FVKESK. Germline trimming cut 2 bases from V and 0 bases from J; bases unmatched to any gene: 9.

The CDR3 protein is CASSEGLAAVLGNEQFF. The CDR3 region has the DNA TGTGCCAGCAGCGAGGGACTAGCGGCCGTCTTAGGCAATGAGCAGTTCTTC. The gene calls are TRBV5-4 and TRBJ2-1; 11 nucleotides line up with TRBD2. Germline-derived CDR1 and CDR2 are SGHNT and YYREEE (reference sequence). CDR3 size: 17 residues. After removal of 4 bases from V and 6 bases from J, the junction contained 12 bases not matched to a gene. The variable domain in full, with the rest retrieved from reference TRBV5-4 and TRBJ2-1, is ETGVTQSPTHLIKTRGQQVTLRCSSQSGHNTVSWYQQALGQGPQFIFQYYREEENGRGNFPPRFSGLQFPNYSSELNVNALELDDSALYLCASSEGLAAVLGNEQFFGPGTRLTVL.

The chain uses TRBV5-8 and TRBJ2-5, with 9 bases identical to TRBD2. V shed 0 bases and J 2 bases; nucleotides not matched to a gene: 17. The CDR3 extends over 20 amino acids. CDR1 and CDR2 (germline): SGHTS, YDEGEE. The CDR3 region is CASSLGGLARLIGGQETQYF. The CDR3 DNA reads as TGTGCCAGCAGCTTGGGCGGACTAGCGAGGCTAATCGGGGGACAAGAGACCCAGTACTTC.

CDR3 amino acids: CASSQPPGLFDEQYF. DNA of the CDR3: TGTGCCAGCAGCCAACCCCCTGGACTATTTGACGAGCAGTACTTC. V usage is TRBV6-5 and J usage is TRBJ2-7, with D perhaps matching TRBD2 (6 bases). V lost 6 bases and J lost 5, with 20 bases in between. This CDR3 contains 15 residues. CDR1 and CDR2 (germline): MNHEY, SVGAGI.

The V gene is TRBV5-6, the J gene TRBJ2-6; D may be TRBD2 (6 bases). Per the germline V gene, CDR1 is SGHDT and CDR2 is YYEEEE. V lost 0 bases and J 1 base, leaving 14 bases between the germline ends. The CDR3 sequence is 18 residues long. The CDR3 DNA is TGTGCCAGCAGCTTGGGGGTTAGCGGCGTATCTGGGGCCAACGTCCTGACTTTC. This gives the protein CASSLGVSGVSGANVLTF.

V usage is TRBV27 and J usage is TRBJ2-1, with 15 bases fitting TRBD2. This CDR3 has 20 amino acids. V shed 2 bases and J 4 bases; nucleotides not matched to a gene: 12. In germline, CDR1 is MNHEY, CDR2 SMNVEV (reference sequence). The CDR3: CASSLRTSGREWVRYNEQFF. CDR3 DNA: TGTGCCAGCAGTTTAAGGACTAGCGGGAGGGAGTGGGTACGGTACAATGAGCAGTTCTTC.

This clone appeared a single time. CDR3 nucleotide sequence: TGTGCCAGCAGTAACGTCCCGGGACAGGCCCTGCATTTT. Translation: CASSNVPGQALHF. The J gene is TRBJ1-5, the V gene TRBV27, with TRBD1 matching over 8 bases. The germline V gene encodes CDR1 MNHEY and CDR2 SMNVEV (reference sequence). The CDR3 runs 13 residues. Unmatched junction bases numbered 12, after V lost 5 bases and J lost 15 bases.

This rearrangement joins TRBV5-8 to TRBJ2-7; 7 positions agree with TRBD2. The CDR3 contains 15 residues. The ends lost 0 bases at V and 2 bases at J; junction bases unmatched: 5. Germline values: CDR1 SGHTS, CDR2 YDEGEE. The chain's CDR3 is CASSLGSGGAYEQYF. The CDR3 DNA sequence: TGTGCCAGCAGCTTGGGGTCGGGAGGCGCCTACGAGCAGTACTTC.

The genes are TRBV25-1 and TRBJ1-2, with unresolved D. This CDR3 has 11 amino acids. Germline V gene data show CDR1 as MGHDK and CDR2 as SYGVNS. Trimming stripped 5 bases from V and 2 bases from J, with 3 bases between. In DNA, the CDR3 is TGTGCCAGCAGTATAAACTATGGCTACACCTTC. Translated: CASSINYGYTF.

This chain connects TRBV6-1 to TRBJ2-7, with D hard to call. This CDR3 is built from 13 residues. Per germline, CDR1 MNHNS and CDR2 SASEGT. With 4 bases removed from V and 3 bases from J, the gap between germline ends came to 10 bases. The CDR3 DNA sequence: TGTGCCAGCAGTGCAGACTTAGACTACGAGCAGTACTTC. Protein: CASSADLDYEQYF.

The chain uses TRBV7-2 and TRBJ2-7; 10 nucleotides agree with TRBD2. The CDR3 is made up of 16 amino acids. V lost 6 bases and J lost 2; bases outside the gene matches: 10. Germline V CDR1 and CDR2: SGHTA, FQGNSA. The DNA of the CDR3 is TGTGCCAGCAGTTCAGCGGGACTAGCGAAAACCTACGAGCAGTACTTC. Translated: CASSSAGLAKTYEQYF.

This clone appeared a few times. The chain recombines TRBV4-1 with TRBJ2-7, with TRBD2 as a possible D gene (6 bases). Trimming cost V 4 bases and J 0 bases, with 16 bases left between them. Germline CDR1 is MGHRA and CDR2 is YSYEKL. The CDR3 runs to 16 residues. The DNA for the CDR3 is TGCGCCAGCAGCCCTGGGGGAGTAGCGGCCTCCTACGAGCAGTACTTC. Amino acid sequence: CASSPGGVAASYEQYF.

CDR3 amino acids: CASSVAGPDEQYF. The CDR3, as DNA: TGTGCCAGCAGCGTAGCAGGGCCCGACGAGCAGTACTTC. The V gene is TRBV9, the J gene TRBJ2-7; D possibly corresponds to TRBD1 (5 bases). Per the germline V gene, CDR1 is SGDLS and CDR2 is YYNGEE. Trimming cost V 0 bases and J 5 bases, with 9 bases left between them. The CDR3 loop spans 13 amino acids.

The chain has TRBV19 and TRBJ2-5; 8 positions agree with TRBD2. The ends lost 3 bases at V and 1 base at J; junction bases unmatched: 19. CDR1 LNHDA and CDR2 SQIVND come from the germline V gene (reference sequence). The CDR3 contains 20 residues. The CDR3 DNA is TGTGCCAGTAGTATTGATGGCGGTGTGGCGGGAGGCCCAACCCAAGAGACCCAGTACTTC. As protein: CASSIDGGVAGGPTQETQYF.

The J gene is TRBJ2-7, the V gene TRBV15, with 8 bases aligning to TRBD2. V was clipped by 5 bases and J by 4 bases; unmatched bases: 13. Germline V gene lookup returns CDR1 LNHNV and CDR2 YYDKDF (reference sequence). The CDR3 length is 16 residues. The CDR3 coding sequence is TGTGCCACCAGCTCCATACAGACTAGCGCCCGATACGAGCAGTACTTC. This translates into CATSSIQTSARYEQYF. Together with reference TRBV15 and TRBJ2-7, the CDR3 gives the full variable domain: DAMVIQNPRYQVTQFGKPVTLSCSQTLNHNVMYWYQQKSSQAPKLLFHYYDKDFNNEADTPDNFQSRRPNTSFCFLDIRSPGLGDTAMYLCATSSIQTSARYEQYFGPGTRLTVT.

The genes are TRBV2 and TRBJ2-1, with D maybe TRBD1 (8 bases). Germline values: CDR1 SNHLY, CDR2 FYNNEI. The V gene lost 6 bases and the J gene lost 7 bases, with 13 bases spanning the gap. The CDR3 length is 13 residues. In DNA form, the CDR3 reads TGTGCCAGCAGGGACAGGGAGGGTAATGAGCAGTTCTTC. Protein product: CASRDREGNEQFF. The full variable domain, in which reference TRBV2 and TRBJ2-1 provide the parts outside the CDR3, is EPEVTQTPSHQVTQMGQEVILRCVPISNHLYFYWYRQILGQKVEFLVSFYNNEISEKSEIFDDQFSVERPDGSNFTLKIRSTKLEDSAMYFCASRDREGNEQFFGPGTRLTVL.

J is TRBJ2-7 and V is TRBV4-3; 7 bases match TRBD2. Germline V gives CDR1 LGHNA, CDR2 YSLEER. With 1 base clipped from V and 6 bases from J, the junction kept 9 bases outside the gene matches. This CDR3 region has 15 residues. The DNA for the CDR3 is TGCGCCAGCAGCCAAGGTCCTCTGCGGGAGACCGAGCAGTACTTC. Translated, it gives CASSQGPLRETEQYF.

The table lists this clone with a few counts. The chain recombines TRBV21-1 with TRBJ1-1. TRBV21-1 is described as a pseudogene. This CDR3 contains 16 residues. This CDR3 is CASSQEGGEVGTEAFF. The CDR3 bases are TGTGCCAGCAGCCAAGAGGGGGGGGAGGTAGGCACTGAAGCTTTCTTT.

This clone was counted between two and nine times. This chain links TRBV2 with TRBJ2-2; 9 nucleotides match TRBD1. The CDR3 has 16 amino acids. V dropped 4 bases and J dropped 5; count of bases not matched to a gene: 8. The germline CDR1 and CDR2 sequences are SNHLY and FYNNEI. Here the CDR3 reads CASSGRGTGKTGELFF. The CDR3 coding sequence is TGTGCCAGCAGTGGGCGAGGGACAGGGAAAACCGGGGAGCTGTTTTTT.

The genes are TRBV30 and TRBJ2-1, with 7 nucleotides matching TRBD2. Germline loops: CDR1 GTSNPN, CDR2 SVGIG (reference sequence). This CDR3 has 16 amino acids. V gave up 0 bases and J gave up 2 bases; unmatched junction bases: 7. CDR3 sequence reads: CAWSVRQRGPYNEQFF. For the CDR3, the DNA is TGTGCCTGGAGTGTACGTCAGCGGGGACCCTACAATGAGCAGTTCTTC.

V usage is TRBV27 and J usage is TRBJ2-7; TRBD1 agrees at 11 bases. Losses at the gene ends were 4 bases for V and 6 bases for J; bases not matched to a gene: 8. CDR1 and CDR2 (germline): MNHEY, SMNVEV (reference sequence). This CDR3 spans 15 amino acids. Written as DNA, the CDR3 is TGTGCCAGCAGTTCCGACCGGGACAGGGGGGGCGAGCAGTACTTC. Its translation: CASSSDRDRGGEQYF.

The DNA for the CDR3 is TGTGCCAGCAGCCTCGCCGGGCGGGCCTATGGCTACACCTTC. It codes for CASSLAGRAYGYTF. The gene calls are TRBV7-9 and TRBJ1-2; D gene uncertain. The CDR3 consists of 14 residues. Between the trimmed V and J ends, which lost 5 bases and 4 bases, there was a span of 14 bases. The germline V gene encodes CDR1 SEHNR and CDR2 FQNEAQ (reference sequence).

The chain uses TRBV21-1 and TRBJ2-5; TRBD2 is the table's D call and was not checked against the DNA. TRBV21-1 is tagged as a pseudogene. This CDR3 is 14 amino acids long. This CDR3 is CASSKLAGEETQYF. The CDR3 DNA reads as TGTGCCAGCAGCAAACTAGCGGGAGAAGAGACCCAGTACTTC.

The chain has TRBV11-3 and TRBJ2-5, with 7 bases matching TRBD1. The CDR3 contains 14 residues. The J segment lost 6 bases and the V segment lost 4 bases, leaving 8 bases of the junction unmatched. The germline CDR1 and CDR2 sequences are SGHNT and YENEEA. CDR3 protein: CASSSEGGWKTQYF. Written as DNA, the CDR3 is TGTGCCAGCAGCTCGGAAGGGGGCTGGAAGACCCAGTACTTC. Filled out from reference TRBV11-3 and TRBJ2-5, the complete variable domain reads EAGVVQSPRYKIIEKKQPVAFWCNPISGHNTLYWYLQNLGQGPELLIRYENEEAVDDSQLPKDRFSAERLKGVDSTLKIQPAELGDSAVYLCASSSEGGWKTQYFGPGTRLLVL.

The J gene is TRBJ2-1, the V gene TRBV2, with D maybe TRBD2 (6 bases). V was shortened by 8 bases and J by 6 bases, with 20 bases between the two germline ends. The CDR3 length is 15 residues. Germline V CDR1 and CDR2: SNHLY, FYNNEI. The CDR3 nucleotides read TGTGCCAGCGTCACTAGCCGGAATAGGGGCAATGAGCAGTTCTTC. Translated, it gives CASVTSRNRGNEQFF.

V usage is TRBV7-2 and J usage is TRBJ2-2; the D gene is possibly TRBD1 (6 bases). Germline V lookup: CDR1 SGHTA, CDR2 FQGNSA. The CDR3 is 15 amino acids. V lost 3 bases and J lost 4, with 12 bases in between. Written as DNA, the CDR3 is TGTGCCAGCAGCTTCATAGCCAGGGGCACCGGGGAGCTGTTTTTT. Residues: CASSFIARGTGELFF.

V gene TRBV4-3 combines with J gene TRBJ2-7; a weak D match, TRBD1 (7 bases). This CDR3 is 17 amino acids long. CDR1 is LGHNA and CDR2 is YSLEER in the germline V gene. V lost 1 base and J 2 bases, leaving 18 bases between the germline ends. CDR3 amino acids: CASSQVSGGPSTYEQYF. The CDR3, as DNA: TGCGCCAGCAGCCAAGTGTCAGGGGGGCCCTCTACCTACGAGCAGTACTTC.